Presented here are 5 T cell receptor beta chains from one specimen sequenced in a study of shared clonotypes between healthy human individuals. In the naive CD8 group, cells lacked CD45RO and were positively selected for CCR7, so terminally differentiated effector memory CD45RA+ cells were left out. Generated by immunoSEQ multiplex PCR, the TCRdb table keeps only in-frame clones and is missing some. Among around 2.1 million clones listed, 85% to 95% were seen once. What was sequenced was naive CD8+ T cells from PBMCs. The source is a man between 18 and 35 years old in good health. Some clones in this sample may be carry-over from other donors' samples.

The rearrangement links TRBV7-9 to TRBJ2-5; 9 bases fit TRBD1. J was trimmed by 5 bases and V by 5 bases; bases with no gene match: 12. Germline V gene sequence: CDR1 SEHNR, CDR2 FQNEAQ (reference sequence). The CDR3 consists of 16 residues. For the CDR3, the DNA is TGTGCCAGCAGCAAAACGCGGACAGGGGATGCCGAGACCCAGTACTTC. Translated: CASSKTRTGDAETQYF. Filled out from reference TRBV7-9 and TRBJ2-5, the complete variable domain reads DTGVSQNPRHKITKRGQNVTFRCDPISEHNRLYWYRQTLGQGPEFLTYFQNEAQLEKSRLLSDRFSAERPKGSFSTLEIQRTEQGDSAMYLCASSKTRTGDAETQYFGPGTRLLVL.

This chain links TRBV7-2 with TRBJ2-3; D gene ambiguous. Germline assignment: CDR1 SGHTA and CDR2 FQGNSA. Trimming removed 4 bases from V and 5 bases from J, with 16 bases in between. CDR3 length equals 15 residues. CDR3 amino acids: CASSSSTAKGDTQYF. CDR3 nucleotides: TGTGCCAGCAGCTCCTCGACCGCAAAGGGAGATACGCAGTATTTT.

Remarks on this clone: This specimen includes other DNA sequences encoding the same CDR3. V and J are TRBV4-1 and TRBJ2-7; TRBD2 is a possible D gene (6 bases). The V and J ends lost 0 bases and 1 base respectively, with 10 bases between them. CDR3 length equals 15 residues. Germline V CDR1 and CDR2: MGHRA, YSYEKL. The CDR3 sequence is CASSQEAGGSYEQYF. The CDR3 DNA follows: TGCGCCAGCAGCCAAGAGGCCGGGGGTTCCTACGAGCAGTACTTC.

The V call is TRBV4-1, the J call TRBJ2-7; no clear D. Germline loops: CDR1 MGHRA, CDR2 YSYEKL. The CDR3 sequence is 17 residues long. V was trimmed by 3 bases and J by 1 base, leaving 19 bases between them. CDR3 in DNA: TGCGCCAGCAGCCACATACCCGACGGGCATATGTCCTACGAGCAGTACTTC. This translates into CASSHIPDGHMSYEQYF.

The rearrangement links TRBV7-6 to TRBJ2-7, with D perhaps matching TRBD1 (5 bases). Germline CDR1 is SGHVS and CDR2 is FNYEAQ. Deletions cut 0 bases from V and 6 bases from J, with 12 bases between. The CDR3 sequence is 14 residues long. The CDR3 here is CASSLAGRVTEQYF. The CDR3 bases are TGTGCCAGCAGCTTAGCCGGCAGGGTCACCGAGCAGTACTTC.